Detailed here is one T cell receptor beta chain. What it binds is unknown. Spike-ins of synthetic TCR analog templates went into each PCR. Sequenced by immunoSEQ multiplex PCR; TCRdb stores in-frame clones only, minus some. The sample carries about 82,000 clones, about 85% recorded once. This entry comes from a study of PD-L1 blockade in urothelial cancer. Study context: Investigators checked blood 3 weeks (second dose) and 6 weeks after treatment start. Peripheral blood specimens exhibited a median yield of roughly 140,000 T cells.

Broader study findings: Below-median pretreatment blood TCR clonality was a predictor of better survival.

The CDR3 runs to 15 residues. V lost 1 base and J lost 6, with 13 bases in between. Germline CDR1 reads LNHDA; CDR2 reads SQIVND (reference sequence). This sequence was found in a woman in her seventies with urothelial cancer. This chain connects TRBV19 to TRBJ1-5; maybe TRBD1 (5 bases). The sequenced sample was PBMCs, obtained around atezolizumab (anti-PD-L1) treatment. CDR3 region: CASSIGGGVGQPQHF. The CDR3 DNA follows: TGTGCCAGTAGTATAGGTGGAGGGGTAGGTCAGCCCCAGCATTTT.